A selection of T cell receptor beta chains follows, all from one sample in a study of OX40 agonist ivuxolimab in advanced cancers. Repertoires were generated with immunoSEQ multiplex PCR, while TCRdb's copy carries only in-frame clones and drops some. The data hold tens of thousands of clones, with about 93% observed a single time. The material sequenced was CD4+ or CD8+ T cells sorted from blood, taken in a trial of the OX40 agonist ivuxolimab. These receptors all come from an adult with an advanced solid tumor such as melanoma, head and neck, liver or kidney cancer. CDR3s include the opening cysteine and the closing phenylalanine or tryptophan. The D gene is left open where the match is weak. Size is omitted from some rows. Given values are once, few, many or a class for expanded clones.

V: TRBV7-8
D: .
size: .
J: TRBJ2-7
CDR3: CASSLGWKDRNEQYF
DNA: TGTGCCAGCAGCTTAGGTTGGAAGGATAGGAACGAGCAGTACTTC

V: TRBV5-1
D: TRBD2
size: .
J: TRBJ2-7
CDR3: CASSPLAGFRGEQYF
DNA: TGCGCCAGCAGCCCGCTAGCGGGATTCCGGGGCGAGCAGTACTTC

V: TRBV19
D: .
size: .
J: TRBJ1-5
CDR3: CASSLPNQPQHF
DNA: TGTGCCAGTAGTCTTCCCAATCAGCCCCAGCATTTT

V: TRBV6-5
D: .
size: .
J: TRBJ1-2
CDR3: CASSSAGGKSYGYTF
DNA: TGTGCCAGCAGTTCCGCAGGCGGGAAAAGCTATGGCTACACCTTC

V: TRBV18
D: TRBD1
size: once
J: TRBJ2-7
CDR3: CASSKTGQSSYEQYF
DNA: TGTGCCAGCTCAAAGACGGGACAGAGCTCCTACGAGCAGTACTTC

V: TRBV7-2
D: TRBD1
size: .
J: TRBJ2-7
CDR3: CASTKDRISYEQYF
DNA: TGTGCCAGCACCAAGGACAGGATCTCCTACGAGCAGTACTTC

V: TRBV7-9
D: .
size: once
J: TRBJ2-1
CDR3: CASSLGQGTFYNEQFF
DNA: TGTGCCAGCAGCTTAGGGCAGGGGACCTTCTACAATGAGCAGTTCTTC

V: TRBV11-2
D: TRBD2
size: .
J: TRBJ2-7
CDR3: CASSVSGSGTPYEQYF
DNA: TGTGCCAGCAGCGTTTCGGGTAGCGGGACCCCCTACGAGCAGTACTTC

V: TRBV7-2
D: TRBD2
size: .
J: TRBJ2-7
CDR3: CASSLARTSGPADYEQYF
DNA: TGTGCCAGCAGCTTAGCCCGGACTAGCGGGCCTGCTGACTACGAGCAGTACTTC

V: TRBV18
D: TRBD2
size: .
J: TRBJ2-1
CDR3: CASSLALTSGRVNEQFF
DNA: TGTGCCAGCTCATTGGCCCTGACTAGCGGGAGAGTCAATGAGCAGTTCTTC

V: TRBV28
D: .
size: .
J: TRBJ2-5
CDR3: CASSLRQGGRETQYF
DNA: TGTGCCAGCAGTTTACGCCAGGGGGGTCGGGAGACCCAGTACTTC

V: TRBV6-6
D: .
size: .
J: TRBJ1-1
CDR3: CASTMDPREAFF
DNA: TGTGCCAGCACCATGGACCCCCGTGAAGCTTTCTTT

V: TRBV2
D: TRBD2
size: .
J: TRBJ2-7
CDR3: CASRGTSGGGEQYF
DNA: TGTGCCAGCAGGGGGACTAGCGGGGGAGGCGAGCAGTACTTC

V: TRBV6-1
D: TRBD2
size: .
J: TRBJ2-7
CDR3: CASSLSGGGSYEQYF
DNA: TGTGCCAGCAGTCTAAGTGGCGGGGGCTCCTACGAGCAGTACTTC

V: TRBV18
D: TRBD1
size: .
J: TRBJ1-1
CDR3: CASSPRTGDMNTEAFF
DNA: TGTGCCAGCTCACCCAGGACAGGGGACATGAACACTGAAGCTTTCTTT

V: TRBV30
D: .
size: once
J: TRBJ2-1
CDR3: CAWRGLYYNEQFF
DNA: TGTGCCTGGAGGGGATTATACTACAATGAGCAGTTCTTC

V: TRBV11-3
D: TRBD2
size: .
J: TRBJ2-5
CDR3: CASRPGLAGKFQETQYF
DNA: TGTGCCAGCAGACCTGGACTAGCGGGCAAATTCCAAGAGACCCAGTACTTC

V: TRBV5-1
D: .
size: .
J: TRBJ1-1
CDR3: CASSLDRGTMNTEAFF
DNA: TGCGCCAGCAGCTTGGATAGGGGGACCATGAACACTGAAGCTTTCTTT

V: TRBV5-4
D: .
size: .
J: TRBJ1-1
CDR3: CASSLEGGIYEAFF
DNA: TGTGCCAGCAGCTTGGAAGGGGGAATCTATGAAGCTTTCTTT

V: TRBV19
D: .
size: .
J: TRBJ1-2
CDR3: CASSIQSGVNYGYTF
DNA: TGTGCCAGTAGTATACAGTCAGGAGTTAACTATGGCTACACCTTC

V: TRBV5-1
D: TRBD1
size: .
J: TRBJ2-7
CDR3: CASSLVGQGSYEQYF
DNA: TGCGCCAGCAGCTTGGTAGGACAGGGCTCATACGAGCAGTACTTC

V: TRBV30
D: .
size: .
J: TRBJ2-4
CDR3: CAWRAAAGPWNF
DNA: TGTGCCTGGAGGGCAGCGGCGGGTCCCTGGAACTTC

V: TRBV5-1
D: .
size: .
J: TRBJ2-3
CDR3: CASSLVGRRPMRTTGTDTQYF
DNA: TGCGCCAGCAGCTTGGTGGGTAGGCGGCCGATGCGGACTACCGGAACAGATACGCAGTATTTT

V: TRBV5-1
D: .
size: once
J: TRBJ1-2
CDR3: CASSLDWVNYGYTF
DNA: TGCGCCAGCAGCTTGGACTGGGTTAACTATGGCTACACCTTC

V: TRBV6-5
D: .
size: .
J: TRBJ2-5
CDR3: CASSSRWGETQYF
DNA: TGTGCCAGCAGTTCCCGATGGGGAGAGACCCAGTACTTC

V: TRBV9
D: TRBD2
size: .
J: TRBJ2-7
CDR3: CASSPLAGEYEQYF
DNA: TGTGCCAGCAGCCCACTAGCGGGAGAGTACGAGCAGTACTTC

V: TRBV7-2
D: .
size: .
J: TRBJ2-3
CDR3: CASSSHSGGSQYF
DNA: TGTGCCAGCAGCAGCCACAGCGGAGGCTCCCAGTATTTT

V: TRBV6-6
D: .
size: .
J: TRBJ2-6
CDR3: CASRQSFSGANVLTF
DNA: TGTGCCAGCAGACAGAGCTTCTCTGGGGCCAACGTCCTGACTTTC

V: TRBV19
D: .
size: .
J: TRBJ2-7
CDR3: CASSFQRNVDEQYF
DNA: TGTGCCAGTAGCTTTCAAAGAAACGTCGACGAGCAGTACTTC

V: TRBV30
D: .
size: .
J: TRBJ2-5
CDR3: CAWSPGRPETQYF
DNA: TGTGCCTGGAGTCCAGGACGCCCGGAGACCCAGTACTTC

V: TRBV28
D: .
size: .
J: TRBJ2-7
CDR3: CASSSRTEGSYEQYF
DNA: TGTGCCAGCAGTTCTAGGACAGAGGGGTCCTACGAGCAGTACTTC

V: TRBV11-1
D: TRBD2
size: .
J: TRBJ2-3
CDR3: CASSSRAGGWTDTQYF
DNA: TGTGCCAGCAGCTCCCGAGCGGGAGGATGGACAGATACGCAGTATTTT

V: TRBV28
D: .
size: .
J: TRBJ2-7
CDR3: CASSSSTYEQYF
DNA: TGTGCCAGCAGTTCGTCTACCTACGAGCAGTACTTC

V: TRBV6-1
D: .
size: .
J: TRBJ1-2
CDR3: CASSRPPQGAGYTF
DNA: TGTGCCAGCAGCCGGCCCCCGCAGGGAGCTGGCTACACCTTC

V: TRBV28
D: .
size: .
J: TRBJ1-6
CDR3: CASSFARYNSPLHF
DNA: TGTGCCAGCAGTTTTGCCAGATATAATTCACCCCTCCACTTT

V: TRBV30
D: .
size: .
J: TRBJ1-4
CDR3: CAWNGQPNEKLFF
DNA: TGTGCCTGGAATGGACAACCTAATGAAAAACTGTTTTTT

V: TRBV2
D: TRBD1
size: .
J: TRBJ2-3
CDR3: CASGPRTGIVDTQYF
DNA: TGTGCCAGCGGCCCCCGGACAGGAATAGTGGATACGCAGTATTTT

V: TRBV4-1
D: TRBD2
size: .
J: TRBJ2-3
CDR3: CASSHGLAGVTDTQYF
DNA: TGCGCCAGCAGCCATGGACTAGCGGGAGTCACAGATACGCAGTATTTT

V: TRBV4-2
D: .
size: .
J: TRBJ1-3
CDR3: CASSQDVRFLNTIYF
DNA: TGTGCCAGCAGCCAAGATGTGAGGTTTCTAAACACCATATATTTT

V: TRBV5-1
D: .
size: .
J: TRBJ1-3
CDR3: CASSPGGAGNSGNTIYF
DNA: TGCGCCAGCAGCCCGGGTGGGGCGGGAAACTCTGGAAACACCATATATTTT

V: TRBV28
D: .
size: .
J: TRBJ1-2
CDR3: CASSPGQNYGYTF
DNA: TGTGCCAGCAGTCCCGGACAGAACTATGGCTACACCTTC

V: TRBV28
D: .
size: .
J: TRBJ2-3
CDR3: CASSLQGITDTQYF
DNA: TGTGCCAGCAGTTTACAGGGAATCACAGATACGCAGTATTTT

V: TRBV6-6
D: .
size: .
J: TRBJ1-1
CDR3: CASIQGKTEAFF
DNA: TGTGCCAGCATCCAGGGGAAGACTGAAGCTTTCTTT

V: TRBV28
D: TRBD2
size: .
J: TRBJ2-6
CDR3: CASSFSLGGGPSGANVLTF
DNA: TGTGCCAGCAGTTTTTCCCTCGGGGGGGGGCCATCAGGGGCCAACGTCCTGACTTTC

V: TRBV4-1
D: .
size: .
J: TRBJ2-5
CDR3: CASSLNLDPSDQYF
DNA: TGCGCCAGCAGCCTCAATCTTGACCCAAGTGACCAGTACTTC

V: TRBV6-1
D: .
size: .
J: TRBJ2-7
CDR3: CASSELIEQYF
DNA: TGTGCCAGCAGTGAACTGATTGAGCAGTACTTC

V: TRBV7-6
D: TRBD2
size: .
J: TRBJ2-7
CDR3: CASSLGVAGGTPPYEQYF
DNA: TGTGCCAGCAGCTTAGGGGTAGCGGGAGGCACCCCCCCTTACGAGCAGTACTTC

V: TRBV7-9
D: TRBD2
size: .
J: TRBJ2-2
CDR3: CASSLGGSGANTGELFF
DNA: TGTGCCAGCAGCTTGGGCGGTAGCGGGGCAAACACCGGGGAGCTGTTTTTT

V: TRBV5-4
D: .
size: .
J: TRBJ2-3
CDR3: CASSLEVGGGTDTQYF
DNA: TGTGCCAGCAGCTTGGAGGTGGGAGGTGGGACAGATACGCAGTATTTT

V: TRBV5-4
D: .
size: .
J: TRBJ2-5
CDR3: CASSLPGPTGETQYF
DNA: TGTGCCAGCAGCTTACCAGGACCGACGGGGGAGACCCAGTACTTC